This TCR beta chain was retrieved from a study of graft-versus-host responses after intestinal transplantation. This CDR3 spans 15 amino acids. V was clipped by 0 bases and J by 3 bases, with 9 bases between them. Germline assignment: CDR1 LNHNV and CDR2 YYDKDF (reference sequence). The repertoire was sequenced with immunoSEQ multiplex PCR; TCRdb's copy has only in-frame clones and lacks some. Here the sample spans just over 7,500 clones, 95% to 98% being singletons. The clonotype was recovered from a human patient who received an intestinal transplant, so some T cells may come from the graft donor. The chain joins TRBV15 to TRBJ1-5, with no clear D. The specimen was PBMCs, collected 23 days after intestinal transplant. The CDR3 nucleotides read TGTGCCACCAGCAGAGAAAGAAGTGCCAATCAGCCCCAGCATTTT. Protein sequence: CATSRERSANQPQHF.